This T cell receptor (beta chain) was captured by sequencing in a study of Ad26.COV2.S vaccination and SARS-CoV-2 variants. This CDR3 is 17 amino acids long. The germline V gene has CDR1 LGHDT and CDR2 YNNKEL (reference sequence). Trimming took 8 bases from V and 4 from J, leaving 24 bases between them. Stated treatment: 15 to 20 received Ad26.COV2.S at low or high dose, single or two shots; 5 received placebo; per-sample allocation not given. Sampling happened 63 days after the first vaccine or placebo injection. Clones were read by immunoSEQ multiplex PCR, and TCRdb kept only the in-frame ones, dropping some. The sample has hundreds of thousands of clones, 80% to 95% seen once; the top ten hold over 9%.

The V and J genes are TRBV3-1 (or the pseudogene TRBV3-2) and TRBJ2-1; possibly TRBD1 or TRBD2 for D (5 bases each). Sample: peripheral blood, taken in a trial of Ad26.COV2.S vaccine versus placebo. The receptor was isolated from a person between 18 and 60 years old who received the Ad26.COV2.S COVID-19 vaccine or a placebo. The CDR3 reads CASVGSGPLAGYNEQFF. CDR3 sequence (DNA): TGTGCCAGCGTCGGATCCGGTCCCCTAGCAGGGTACAATGAGCAGTTCTTC.